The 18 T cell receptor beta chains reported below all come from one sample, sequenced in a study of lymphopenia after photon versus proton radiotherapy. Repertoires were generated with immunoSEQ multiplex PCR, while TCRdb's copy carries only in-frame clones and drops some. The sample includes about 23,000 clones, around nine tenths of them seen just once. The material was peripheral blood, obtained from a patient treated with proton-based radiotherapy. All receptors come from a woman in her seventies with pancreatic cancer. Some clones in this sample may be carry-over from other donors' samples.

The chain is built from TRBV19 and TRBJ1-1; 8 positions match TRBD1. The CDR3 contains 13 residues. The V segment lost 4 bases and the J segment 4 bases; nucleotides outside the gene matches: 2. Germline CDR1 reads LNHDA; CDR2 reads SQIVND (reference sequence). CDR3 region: CASSTGQVTEAFF. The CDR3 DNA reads TGTGCCAGTAGTACGGGACAGGTCACTGAAGCTTTCTTT.

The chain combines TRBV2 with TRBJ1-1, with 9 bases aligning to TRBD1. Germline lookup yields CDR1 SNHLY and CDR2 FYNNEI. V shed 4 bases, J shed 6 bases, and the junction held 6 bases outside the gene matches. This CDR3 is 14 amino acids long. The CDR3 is CASSVTGGVSEAFF. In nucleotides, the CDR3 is TGTGCCAGCAGTGTGACAGGGGGTGTTTCTGAAGCTTTCTTT. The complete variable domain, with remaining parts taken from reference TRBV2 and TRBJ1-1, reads EPEVTQTPSHQVTQMGQEVILRCVPISNHLYFYWYRQILGQKVEFLVSFYNNEISEKSEIFDDQFSVERPDGSNFTLKIRSTKLEDSAMYFCASSVTGGVSEAFFGQGTRLTVV.

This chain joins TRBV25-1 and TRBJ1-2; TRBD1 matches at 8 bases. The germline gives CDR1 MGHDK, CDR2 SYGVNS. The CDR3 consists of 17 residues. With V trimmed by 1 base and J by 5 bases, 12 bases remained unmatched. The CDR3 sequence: CASSESVFRQGIYGYTF. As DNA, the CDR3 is TGTGCCAGCAGTGAATCCGTTTTCCGACAGGGGATTTATGGCTACACCTTC.

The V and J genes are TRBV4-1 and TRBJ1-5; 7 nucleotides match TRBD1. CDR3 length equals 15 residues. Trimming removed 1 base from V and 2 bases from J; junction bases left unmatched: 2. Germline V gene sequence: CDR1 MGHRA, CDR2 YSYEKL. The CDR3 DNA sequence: TGCGCCAGCAGCCAAGTCACAGGGGGCAATCAGCCCCAGCATTTT. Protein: CASSQVTGGNQPQHF.

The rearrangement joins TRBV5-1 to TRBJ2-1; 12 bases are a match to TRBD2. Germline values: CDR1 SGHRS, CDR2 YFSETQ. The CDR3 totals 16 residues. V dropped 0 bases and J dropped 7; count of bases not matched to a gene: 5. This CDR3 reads CASSLGGLAGFNEQFF. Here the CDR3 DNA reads TGCGCCAGCAGCTTGGGGGGACTAGCGGGTTTTAATGAGCAGTTCTTC.

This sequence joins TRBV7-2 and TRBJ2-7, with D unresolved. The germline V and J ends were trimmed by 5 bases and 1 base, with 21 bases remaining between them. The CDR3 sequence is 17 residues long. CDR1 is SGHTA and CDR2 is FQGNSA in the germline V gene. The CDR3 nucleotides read TGTGCCAGCAGCCGCCCTTCGGGCGGCCTTCCTTCCTACGAGCAGTACTTC. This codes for CASSRPSGGLPSYEQYF.

In DNA, the CDR3 is TGTGCCAGTAGTATAGAAAACGGGAGGGCCACCGGGGAGCTGTTTTTT. Protein: CASSIENGRATGELFF. The chain joins TRBV19 to TRBJ2-2, with TRBD2 matching 8 bases. Germline V lookup: CDR1 LNHDA, CDR2 SQIVND (reference sequence). The CDR3 runs 16 residues. V lost 0 bases to trimming and J lost 4 bases; unmatched junction nucleotides: 4.

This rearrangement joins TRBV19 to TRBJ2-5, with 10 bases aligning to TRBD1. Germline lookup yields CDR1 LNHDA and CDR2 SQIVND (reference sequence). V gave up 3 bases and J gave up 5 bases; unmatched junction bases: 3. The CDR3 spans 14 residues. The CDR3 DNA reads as TGTGCCAGTAGTATGGACAGGGGGTCGGAGACCCAGTACTTC. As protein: CASSMDRGSETQYF.

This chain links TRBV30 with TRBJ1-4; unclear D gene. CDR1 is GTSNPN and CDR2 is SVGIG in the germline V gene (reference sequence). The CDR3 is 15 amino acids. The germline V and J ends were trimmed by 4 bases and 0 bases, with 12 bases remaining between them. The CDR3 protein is CAWTLGSATNEKLFF. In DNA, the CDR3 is TGTGCCTGGACCCTGGGGTCAGCAACTAATGAAAAACTGTTTTTT.

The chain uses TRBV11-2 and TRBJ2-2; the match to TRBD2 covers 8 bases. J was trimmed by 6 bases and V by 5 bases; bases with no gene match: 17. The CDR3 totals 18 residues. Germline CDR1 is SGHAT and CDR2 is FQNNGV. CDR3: CASSPTPLAGEGAGELFF. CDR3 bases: TGTGCCAGCAGCCCGACCCCTCTAGCGGGCGAGGGGGCCGGGGAGCTGTTTTTT.

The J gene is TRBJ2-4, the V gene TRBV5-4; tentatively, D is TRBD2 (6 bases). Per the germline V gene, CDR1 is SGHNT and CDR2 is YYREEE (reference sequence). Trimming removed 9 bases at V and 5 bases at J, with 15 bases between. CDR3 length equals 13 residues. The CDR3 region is CATFASDQNIQYF. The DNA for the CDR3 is TGTGCCACGTTTGCTAGCGACCAAAACATTCAGTACTTC.

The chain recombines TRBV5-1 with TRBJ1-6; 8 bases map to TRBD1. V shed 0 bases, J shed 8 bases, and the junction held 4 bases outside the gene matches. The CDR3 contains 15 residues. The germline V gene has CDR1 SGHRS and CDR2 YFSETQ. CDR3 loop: CASSLAGQGYSPLHF. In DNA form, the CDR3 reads TGCGCCAGCAGCTTGGCCGGACAGGGTTATTCACCCCTCCACTTT.

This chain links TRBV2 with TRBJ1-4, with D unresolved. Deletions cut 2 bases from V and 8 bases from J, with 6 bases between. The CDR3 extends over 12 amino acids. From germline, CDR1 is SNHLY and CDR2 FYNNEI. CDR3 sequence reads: CASSELVEKLFF. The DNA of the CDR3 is TGTGCCAGCAGTGAACTGGTCGAAAAACTGTTTTTT. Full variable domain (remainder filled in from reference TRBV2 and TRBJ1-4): EPEVTQTPSHQVTQMGQEVILRCVPISNHLYFYWYRQILGQKVEFLVSFYNNEISEKSEIFDDQFSVERPDGSNFTLKIRSTKLEDSAMYFCASSELVEKLFFGSGTQLSVL.

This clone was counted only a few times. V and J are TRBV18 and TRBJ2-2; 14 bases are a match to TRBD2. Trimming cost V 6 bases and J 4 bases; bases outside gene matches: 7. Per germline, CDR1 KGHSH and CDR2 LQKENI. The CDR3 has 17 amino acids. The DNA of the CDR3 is TGTGCCAGCTCGACGTGGACTAGCGGGAGGAGCACCGGGGAGCTGTTTTTT. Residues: CASSTWTSGRSTGELFF. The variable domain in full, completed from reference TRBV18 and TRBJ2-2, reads NAGVMQNPRHLVRRRGQEARLRCSPMKGHSHVYWYRQLPEEGLKFMVYLQKENIIDESGMPKERFSAEFPKEGPSILRIQQVVRGDSAAYFCASSTWTSGRSTGELFFGEGSRLTVL.

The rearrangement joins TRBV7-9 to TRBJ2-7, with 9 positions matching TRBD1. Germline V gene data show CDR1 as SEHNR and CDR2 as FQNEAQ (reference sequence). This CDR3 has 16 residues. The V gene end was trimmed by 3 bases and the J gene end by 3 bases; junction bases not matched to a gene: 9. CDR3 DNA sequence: TGTGCCAGCAGCTTTGATCTGGGACAGGGTATCTACGAGCAGTACTTC. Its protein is CASSFDLGQGIYEQYF.

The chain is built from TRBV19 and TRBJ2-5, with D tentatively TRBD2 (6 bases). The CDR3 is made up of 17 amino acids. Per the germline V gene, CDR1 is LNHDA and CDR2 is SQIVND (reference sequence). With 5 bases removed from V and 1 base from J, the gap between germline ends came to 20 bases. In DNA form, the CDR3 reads TGTGCCAGTAGTCCCCTACCCCCTCTAGCGAGCCAAGAGACCCAGTACTTC. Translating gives CASSPLPPLASQETQYF.

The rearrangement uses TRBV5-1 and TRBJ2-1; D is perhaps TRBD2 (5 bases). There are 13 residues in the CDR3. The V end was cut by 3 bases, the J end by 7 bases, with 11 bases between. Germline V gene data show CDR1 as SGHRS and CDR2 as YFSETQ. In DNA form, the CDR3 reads TGCGCCAGCAGCTCCTCACTAGGGAATGAGCAGTTCTTC. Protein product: CASSSSLGNEQFF.

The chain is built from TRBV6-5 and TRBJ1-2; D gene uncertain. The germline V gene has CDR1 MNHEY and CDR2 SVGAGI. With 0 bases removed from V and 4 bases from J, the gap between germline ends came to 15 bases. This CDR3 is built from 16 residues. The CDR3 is CASSYSSGDAFYGYTF. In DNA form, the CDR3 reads TGTGCCAGCAGTTACTCATCCGGAGACGCGTTCTATGGCTACACCTTC.